This T cell receptor (beta chain) originates from a study of blood T cell repertoires in COVID-19. Data came from immunoSEQ multiplex PCR; TCRdb stores just in-frame clones and leaves some out. The profile shows under 80,000 clones, roughly three quarters of them singletons. Trimming cost V 5 bases and J 0 bases, with 5 bases left between them. The CDR3 is 12 amino acids. Per germline, CDR1 MNHEY and CDR2 SVGAGI. Sample: peripheral blood. V and J are TRBV6-5 and TRBJ2-7, with D perhaps matching TRBD2 (5 bases). This sequence was found in a human donor in a cohort sampled during active COVID-19. The CDR3 loop is CASSRDSYEQYV. CDR3 in DNA: TGTGCCAGCAGTCGGGACTCCTACGAGCAGTACGTC.